Each of the 5 T cell receptor beta chains below was sequenced from the same sample in a study of blood T cell repertoires in COVID-19. TCRdb keeps only in-frame clones here, not all; method: immunoSEQ multiplex PCR. This repertoire shows a few hundred thousand clones, approximately 88% found once; its top ten account for about 3%. Source material: peripheral blood. The receptors shown here come from a young woman with COVID-19, enrolled during active disease.

Of note for this clone: The same CDR3 also results from other DNA sequences found in this sample. This sequence joins TRBV6-5 and TRBJ1-5, with D maybe TRBD1 (5 bases). The CDR3 has 14 residues. Trimming shortened V by 2 bases and J by 5 bases, and 10 bases separated the two germline ends. Germline CDR1 is MNHEY and CDR2 is SVGAGI. The CDR3 region is CASSYRGRDQPQHF. Written as DNA, the CDR3 is TGTGCCAGCAGTTACAGGGGTCGGGATCAGCCCCAGCATTTT.

This chain connects TRBV30 to TRBJ1-6; 12 bases line up with TRBD1. The CDR3 contains 14 residues. V lost 4 bases to trimming and J lost 9 bases; unmatched junction nucleotides: 4. Germline CDR1 is GTSNPN and CDR2 is SVGIG (reference sequence). CDR3 DNA: TGTGCCTGGACACCGGGACAGGGGGCTTCACCCCTCCACTTT. The encoded protein is CAWTPGQGASPLHF.

The chain has TRBV19 and TRBJ1-5, with 7 bases lining up with TRBD1. This CDR3 contains 14 residues. With V trimmed by 5 bases and J by 7 bases, 8 bases remained unmatched. Germline lookup yields CDR1 LNHDA and CDR2 SQIVND (reference sequence). Here the CDR3 DNA reads TGTGCCAGTAGTCCCCGACAGGGCTGGCAGCCCCAGCATTTT. This encodes CASSPRQGWQPQHF.

This chain joins TRBV9 and TRBJ2-2; TRBD1 is a possible D gene (6 bases). V dropped 0 bases and J dropped 4 bases, with 13 bases sitting between them. Germline V gene data show CDR1 as SGDLS and CDR2 as YYNGEE. The CDR3 totals 16 residues. CDR3 nucleotides: TGTGCCAGCAGCGTAGATGTCCCAGGGGCCACCGGGGAGCTGTTTTTT. Translation gives CASSVDVPGATGELFF.

Here the CDR3 DNA reads TGTGCCATCAGTGGGGAGCGGGGGGTCCCCGGGGGAGATAATATCCCACAAGAGACCCAGTACTTC. The encoded protein is CAISGERGVPGGDNIPQETQYF. The chain has TRBV10-3 and TRBJ2-5; TRBD2 matches at 9 bases. V lost 4 bases, J lost 2 bases, and 26 bases stayed unmatched. The germline CDR1 and CDR2 sequences are ENHRY and SYGVKD. CDR3 length equals 22 residues.